This T cell receptor (beta chain) was recovered during a study of cytomegalovirus exposure and HLA in healthy donors. A word on this clone: Its antigen is still unknown.

Study-wide results and limits: Trimming of TCR beta V- and J-genes showed a link, identified in a later analysis, to a missense DCLRE1C variant.

With 60 Vbeta and 13 Jbeta primers, the PCR was carried out. Original analysis: It was a later analysis that counted tens of millions of unique TCR beta chains, of which roughly 11 million were shared. The data were produced by immunoSEQ multiplex PCR, yet TCRdb's version contains in-frame clones alone and is incomplete. That table furnishes V, J and clone size, whereas the DNA furnished D and trimming. The sample carries some 130,000 clones, 60% to 75% recorded once. CDR3 length equals 15 residues. Germline values: CDR1 SEHNR, CDR2 FQNEAQ (reference sequence). V was trimmed by 5 bases and J by 5 bases, leaving 18 bases between them.

The chain carries TRBV7-9 and TRBJ1-2, with D possibly being TRBD1 (5 bases). Material: PBMCs. The receptor was derived from a human donor in good health. The CDR3 region is CASSPGGWGRYGYTF. As DNA, the CDR3 is TGTGCCAGCAGCCCCGGTGGCTGGGGGAGGTATGGCTACACCTTC.